These 15 T cell receptor beta chains originate from one sample sequenced in a study of T cells after yellow fever vaccination. Each CDR3 protein gets one entry after TCRdb re-called the 5' RACE reads with MiXCR. The table shows some 170,000 distinct CDR3 sequences, with over 7% occurring only once. The sequenced sample was CD8+ T cells sorted from PBMCs, obtained 45 days after the yellow fever booster vaccination. These receptors were taken from a man between 18 and 35 years old who received the YFV17D yellow fever vaccine.

The gene calls are TRBV27 and TRBJ1-1, with D possibly matching TRBD1 (6 bases). The CDR3 has 15 residues. With 4 bases removed from V and 5 bases from J, the gap between germline ends came to 17 bases. From germline, CDR1 is MNHEY and CDR2 SMNVEV (reference sequence). CDR3 DNA sequence: TGTGCCAGCAGTTCCCCAGCTCGGGGGCGGACTGAAGCTTTCTTT. Its translation: CASSSPARGRTEAFF.

The rearrangement joins TRBV4-1 to TRBJ2-5, with 14 bases fitting TRBD2. V trimming: 0 bases; J trimming: 2 bases; junction bases outside the gene matches: 2. Germline V lookup: CDR1 MGHRA, CDR2 YSYEKL. The CDR3 extends over 17 amino acids. In DNA, the CDR3 is TGCGCCAGCAGCCAAGACAGGACTAGCGGGGGGCAAGAGACCCAGTACTTC. It specifies CASSQDRTSGGQETQYF.

The chain carries TRBV25-1 and TRBJ1-3; D is perhaps TRBD1 (6 bases). Germline-derived CDR1 and CDR2 are MGHDK and SYGVNS. The V and J ends lost 6 bases and 4 bases respectively, with 13 bases between them. The CDR3 contains 14 residues. For the CDR3, the DNA is TGTGCCAGCAGCTACAGGGCATCCGGAAACACCATATATTTT. Translation gives CASSYRASGNTIYF.

This clonotype has a count of ten or more. V is TRBV5-1 and J is TRBJ2-1; 9 bases are shared with TRBD2. The germline CDR1 and CDR2 sequences are SGHRS and YFSETQ. The CDR3 extends over 16 amino acids. V lost 1 base, J lost 1 base, and 3 bases stayed unmatched. The CDR3 nucleotides are TGCGCCAGCAGCTTGCGGCGGGGGGGTTCCTACAATGAGCAGTTCTTC. Translation gives CASSLRRGGSYNEQFF.

This clonotype was detected only a few times. The V and J genes are TRBV6-5 and TRBJ2-3; TRBD2 agrees at 11 bases. The CDR3 loop spans 16 amino acids. CDR1 and CDR2 (germline): MNHEY, SVGAGI. V was pared by 6 bases and J by 3 bases, with 8 bases of the junction left unmatched. CDR3: CASSFSGGGGTDTQYF. The CDR3 coding sequence is TGTGCCAGCAGCTTTAGCGGGGGGGGCGGGACAGATACGCAGTATTTT.

This clonotype came up a few times. The chain carries TRBV28 and TRBJ1-2; 8 bases map to TRBD1. Germline loops: CDR1 MDHEN, CDR2 SYDVKM. The CDR3 is 14 amino acids. V trimming: 6 bases; J trimming: 7 bases; junction bases outside the gene matches: 10. The CDR3 nucleotides are TGTGCCAGCAGCCCGGGACAGGCCATTCCTGGCTACACCTTC. It codes for CASSPGQAIPGYTF.

This rearrangement joins TRBV4-1 to TRBJ2-1; 7 positions agree with TRBD2. Per the germline V gene, CDR1 is MGHRA and CDR2 is YSYEKL. V was clipped by 3 bases and J by 9 bases; unmatched bases: 8. CDR3 length: 14 amino acids. DNA for the CDR3: TGCGCCAGCAGCCAGGCACTAGCGTTCGTTGAGCAGTTCTTC. Protein product: CASSQALAFVEQFF.

CDR3 sequence: CSVESGSRGYTF. CDR3 nucleotides: TGCAGCGTTGAGTCGGGATCGAGGGGCTACACCTTC. J is TRBJ1-2 and V is TRBV29-1; D is unclear. Germline V gene data show CDR1 as SQVTM and CDR2 as ANQGSEA. CDR3 length equals 12 residues. Trimming took 3 bases from V and 8 from J, leaving 13 bases between them. The full variable domain, in which reference TRBV29-1 and TRBJ1-2 provide the parts outside the CDR3, is SAVISQKPSRDICQRGTSLTIQCQVDSQVTMMFWYRQQPGQSLTLIATANQGSEATYESGFVIDKFPISRPNLTFSTLTVSNMSPEDSSIYLCSVESGSRGYTFGSGTRLTVV.

This sequence joins TRBV15 and TRBJ2-7; no firm D call. Between the trimmed V and J ends, which lost 0 bases and 1 base, there was a span of 7 bases. The germline gives CDR1 LNHNV, CDR2 YYDKDF (reference sequence). CDR3 length equals 14 residues. Here the CDR3 reads CATSRDRASYEQYV. As DNA, the CDR3 is TGTGCCACCAGCAGAGATCGGGCTTCCTACGAGCAGTACGTC.

This clonotype was counted a few times. This chain links TRBV11-2 with TRBJ2-7; 8 nucleotides agree with TRBD1. The CDR3 extends over 15 amino acids. The V and J ends lost 1 base and 0 bases, in that order; junction bases with no gene match: 2. Per the germline V gene, CDR1 is SGHAT and CDR2 is FQNNGV. The CDR3 nucleotides are TGTGCCAGCAGCTTAGGGACAGGGAGCTCCTACGAGCAGTACTTC. This gives the protein CASSLGTGSSYEQYF.

This clonotype came up a few times. The rearrangement links TRBV29-1 to TRBJ2-1; D gene unclear. Per the germline V gene, CDR1 is SQVTM and CDR2 is ANQGSEA. This CDR3 comprises 14 residues. V gave up 6 bases and J gave up 0 bases, with 12 bases separating them. CDR3 sequence (DNA): TGCAGCGTCAAGACCGACATCTCCTACAATGAGCAGTTCTTC. It codes for CSVKTDISYNEQFF.

This clonotype came up a few times. V gene TRBV2 combines with J gene TRBJ2-7; unclear D gene. There are 12 residues in the CDR3. The germline V gene has CDR1 SNHLY and CDR2 FYNNEI. Trimming took 7 bases from V and 2 from J, leaving 9 bases between them. The CDR3 nucleotides read TGTGCCAGCAAAAACGGACCCTACGAGCAGTACGTC. The encoded protein is CASKNGPYEQYV.

This clonotype was seen more than once but under ten times. The chain has TRBV4-3 and TRBJ2-1; D tentatively fits TRBD1 or TRBD2 (6 bases each). The V end lost 4 bases, the J end lost 7 bases, and 17 bases lay between the germline ends. Germline V gene sequence: CDR1 LGHNA, CDR2 YSLEER. This CDR3 contains 15 residues. CDR3 DNA sequence: TGCGCCAGCAGCCGTTTGGACGGAGGGGGTAATGAGCAGTTCTTC. Amino acids: CASSRLDGGGNEQFF.

This clonotype has only a few counts. This rearrangement joins TRBV13 to TRBJ2-2; D gene unclear. V was cut by 2 bases and J by 7 bases, with 8 bases left in between. This CDR3 is 13 amino acids long. In germline, CDR1 is PRHDT, CDR2 FYEKMQ (reference sequence). The chain's CDR3 is CASSLSAVGELFF. In nucleotides, the CDR3 is TGTGCCAGCAGCTTAAGTGCGGTCGGGGAGCTGTTTTTT.

This clonotype was seen a few times. V gene TRBV19 combines with J gene TRBJ2-7, with D perhaps being TRBD1 or TRBD2 (6 bases each). Trimming stripped 4 bases from V and 6 bases from J, with 13 bases between. CDR3 size: 13 residues. CDR1 and CDR2 (germline): LNHDA, SQIVND (reference sequence). The CDR3 here is CASSSTEGGEQYF. Written as DNA, the CDR3 is TGTGCCAGTAGTAGTACAGAGGGGGGCGAGCAGTACTTC.